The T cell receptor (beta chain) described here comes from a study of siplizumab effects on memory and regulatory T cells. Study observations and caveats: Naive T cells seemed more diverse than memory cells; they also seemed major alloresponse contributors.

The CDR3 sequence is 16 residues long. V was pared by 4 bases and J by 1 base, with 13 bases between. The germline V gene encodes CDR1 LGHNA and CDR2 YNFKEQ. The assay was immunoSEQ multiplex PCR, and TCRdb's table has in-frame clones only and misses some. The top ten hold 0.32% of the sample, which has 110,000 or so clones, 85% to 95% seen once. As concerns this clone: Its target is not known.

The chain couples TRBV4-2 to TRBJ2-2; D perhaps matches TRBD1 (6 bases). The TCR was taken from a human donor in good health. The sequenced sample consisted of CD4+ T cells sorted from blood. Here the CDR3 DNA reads TGTGCCAGCAGCCGACAAGCAGGGGTGAACACCGGGGAGCTGTTTTTT. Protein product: CASSRQAGVNTGELFF.